This passage covers 24 T cell receptor beta chains from one sample sequenced in a study of shared clonotypes between healthy human individuals. Only in-frame clones appear in the TCRdb table, and some are missing; sequencing was by immunoSEQ multiplex PCR. The sample lists 1.5 million to 2.5 million clones, roughly 95% seen once, with roughly 1.2% in the top ten. It was CD45RO-negative cells, positively selected for CCR7, that made up naive CD8 cells, with terminally differentiated effector memory CD45RA+ cells excluded. Input material: naive CD8+ T cells sorted from blood. The receptors here all came from a young man in good health.

J is TRBJ1-4 and V is TRBV19; D unclear. Germline V gene lookup returns CDR1 LNHDA and CDR2 SQIVND (reference sequence). The CDR3 consists of 16 residues. The germline V and J ends were trimmed by 6 bases and 3 bases, with 17 bases remaining between them. CDR3 bases: TGTGCCAGTAGCCCCGACCGGGAGGCAGCTAATGAAAAACTGTTTTTT. Its translation: CASSPDREAANEKLFF.

This sequence joins TRBV6-5 and TRBJ2-2; D possibly matches TRBD1 or TRBD2 (5 bases each). Deletions cut 0 bases from V and 0 bases from J, with 8 bases between. Germline CDR1 reads MNHEY; CDR2 reads SVGAGI. The CDR3 totals 16 residues. CDR3 nucleotides: TGTGCCAGCAGTTACTCGCAGGGAGCGAACACCGGGGAGCTGTTTTTT. This gives the protein CASSYSQGANTGELFF.

The rearrangement joins TRBV27 to TRBJ2-2, with TRBD1 matching over 10 bases. Germline assignment: CDR1 MNHEY and CDR2 SMNVEV (reference sequence). CDR3 length equals 14 residues. V lost 8 bases to trimming and J lost 6 bases; unmatched junction nucleotides: 6. The CDR3 spells CASSGQGSAGELFF. CDR3 DNA: TGTGCCAGCTCGGGACAGGGGAGTGCCGGGGAGCTGTTTTTT.

The chain couples TRBV10-1 to TRBJ2-1; D remains ambiguous. V lost 1 base and J lost 8, with 12 bases in between. The germline V gene has CDR1 WNHNN and CDR2 SYGVQD (reference sequence). The CDR3 sequence is 14 residues long. DNA for the CDR3: TGCGCCAGCAGTGAGTGGTCGGGCGGCGATGAGCAGTTCTTC. Its translation: CASSEWSGGDEQFF.

This chain joins TRBV5-4 and TRBJ1-2; D call uncertain. The CDR3 runs 14 residues. Looked up from germline, CDR1 is SGHNT and CDR2 is YYREEE (reference sequence). The germline V and J ends were trimmed by 6 bases and 0 bases, with 12 bases remaining between them. CDR3 loop: CASTMSGANYGYTF. The DNA of the CDR3 is TGTGCCAGCACCATGAGTGGAGCTAACTATGGCTACACCTTC.

The genes are TRBV5-1 and TRBJ2-2; a weak D match, TRBD1 (5 bases). Trimming stripped 2 bases from V and 5 bases from J, with 16 bases between. The CDR3 loop spans 16 amino acids. Germline CDR1 SGHRS, CDR2 YFSETQ. The CDR3 nucleotides read TGCGCCAGCAGCTTACTTGACAGTCTGGGGACCGGGGAGCTGTTTTTT. Residues: CASSLLDSLGTGELFF. The full variable domain, rest sourced from reference TRBV5-1 and TRBJ2-2, is KAGVTQTPRYLIKTRGQQVTLSCSPISGHRSVSWYQQTPGQGLQFLFEYFSETQRNKGNFPGRFSGRQFSNSRSEMNVSTLELGDSALYLCASSLLDSLGTGELFFGEGSRLTVL.

This rearrangement joins TRBV6-5 to TRBJ1-2; D is undetermined. The V gene's germline CDR1 is MNHEY and CDR2 SVGAGI. This CDR3 comprises 11 residues. V dropped 11 bases and J dropped 10 bases, with 17 bases sitting between them. The DNA for the CDR3 is TGTGCCGCGGGTGGCATACCACACTACACCTTC. Protein sequence: CAAGGIPHYTF.

This sequence joins TRBV13 and TRBJ2-3; the D gene is possibly TRBD2 (7 bases). There are 15 residues in the CDR3. Germline lookup yields CDR1 PRHDT and CDR2 FYEKMQ (reference sequence). Trimming cost V 8 bases and J 1 base, with 16 bases left between them. CDR3 loop: CASSPGGAGTDTQYF. As DNA, the CDR3 is TGTGCCAGCTCCCCTGGGGGGGCCGGCACAGATACGCAGTATTTT.

V and J are TRBV6-4 and TRBJ2-1; D gene ambiguous. The CDR3 consists of 14 residues. Germline CDR1 MRHNA, CDR2 SNTAGT. The V end lost 4 bases, the J end lost 6 bases, and 13 bases lay between the germline ends. The CDR3: CASSVDLPSNEQFF. The DNA for the CDR3 is TGTGCCAGCAGTGTGGATCTGCCATCCAATGAGCAGTTCTTC.

On this clone itself: Sequence at one end of the junction differs from germline and may be a read error. The chain couples TRBV10-3 to TRBJ1-2, with 8 bases aligning to TRBD1. The germline gives CDR1 ENHRY, CDR2 SYGVKD. The CDR3 extends over 11 amino acids. CDR3 DNA: TGTGCCACCGGACAGGGTTTGGAAACCTTCTTC. It is translated as CATGQGLETFF.

This sequence joins TRBV27 and TRBJ2-6; D is uncertain. This CDR3 has 16 amino acids. V lost 3 bases and J lost 0, with 9 bases in between. From germline, CDR1 is MNHEY and CDR2 SMNVEV (reference sequence). This chain's CDR3 is CASSFLDTSGANVLTF. The CDR3 nucleotides read TGTGCCAGCAGTTTCCTCGACACCTCTGGGGCCAACGTCCTGACTTTC.

CDR3 DNA: TGTGCCAGCAGCCCCCGGGACAGGGGGCGTGTGGATGAGCAGTTCTTC. It specifies CASSPRDRGRVDEQFF. The chain recombines TRBV7-9 with TRBJ2-1; TRBD1 agrees at 12 bases. The CDR3 consists of 16 residues. Trimming at V came to 5 bases and at J to 8 bases, leaving 10 bases not matched to a gene. The germline V gene encodes CDR1 SEHNR and CDR2 FQNEAQ (reference sequence).

The table lists this clone with a count of one. V and J are TRBV6-5 and TRBJ1-1; possible D gene TRBD1, 6 bases. Germline CDR1 and CDR2: MNHEY and SVGAGI. This CDR3 contains 13 residues. Between the trimmed V and J ends, which lost 5 bases and 4 bases, there was a span of 11 bases. CDR3 protein: CASSLGQITEAFF. CDR3 DNA: TGTGCCAGCAGTCTTGGACAGATCACTGAAGCTTTCTTT.

The J gene is TRBJ1-3, the V gene TRBV6-6; no clear D gene. The length of the CDR3 is 14 residues. Germline values: CDR1 MNHNY, CDR2 SVGAGI (reference sequence). V was cut by 1 base and J by 0 bases, with 4 bases left in between. The CDR3 here is CASSYLLSGNTIYF. The CDR3 DNA reads as TGTGCCAGCAGTTACTTGCTCTCTGGAAACACCATATATTTT.

This chain links TRBV7-8 with TRBJ1-3; D is ambiguous. Trimming stripped 5 bases from V and 0 bases from J, with 20 bases between. Germline V gene sequence: CDR1 SGHVS, CDR2 FQNEAQ. CDR3 size: 18 residues. CDR3 coding DNA: TGTGCCAGCAGCCCGAAGTTGGCAGAAGACTACTCTGGAAACACCATATATTTT. The encoded protein is CASSPKLAEDYSGNTIYF.

With respect to this clone: The sample has other DNA sequences that encode this CDR3 too. This chain joins TRBV4-1 and TRBJ2-4; D remains unclear. The CDR3 sequence is 12 residues long. Per the germline V gene, CDR1 is MGHRA and CDR2 is YSYEKL. V was pared by 0 bases and J by 6 bases, with 3 bases between. CDR3 sequence reads: CASSQDLNIQYF. The DNA for the CDR3 is TGCGCCAGCAGCCAAGACTTAAACATTCAGTACTTC.

The rearrangement joins TRBV28 to TRBJ1-6; maybe TRBD1 (5 bases). CDR3 size: 15 residues. Trimming pared 6 bases from V and 3 bases from J, leaving 12 bases between. The germline gives CDR1 MDHEN, CDR2 SYDVKM. The CDR3, as DNA: TGTGCCAGCAGGACCCCGACAGTCTATAATTCACCCCTCCACTTT. This translates into CASRTPTVYNSPLHF.

The CDR3 loop is CASSLGAAGNTEAFF. Here the CDR3 DNA reads TGTGCCAGCAGCTTGGGGGCAGCGGGTAACACTGAAGCTTTCTTT. The rearrangement uses TRBV5-5 and TRBJ1-1; D gene unclear. Germline-derived CDR1 and CDR2 are SGHKS and YYEKEE (reference sequence). The ends were cut back, 0 bases at V and 2 bases at J, with 11 bases in the middle. CDR3 length equals 15 residues.

This chain connects TRBV30 to TRBJ2-3; weak D call: TRBD1 (6 bases). Germline-derived CDR1 and CDR2 are GTSNPN and SVGIG (reference sequence). The CDR3 loop spans 16 amino acids. V was clipped by 1 base and J by 2 bases, with 16 bases between them. CDR3 sequence: CAWSALRDKLTDTQYF. Here the CDR3 DNA reads TGTGCCTGGAGTGCGCTCCGGGACAAACTCACAGATACGCAGTATTTT.

This chain joins TRBV4-1 and TRBJ2-1; D might be TRBD2 (5 bases). The CDR3 covers 14 residues. Germline loops: CDR1 MGHRA, CDR2 YSYEKL. Trimming stripped 0 bases from V and 6 bases from J, with 9 bases between. In DNA, the CDR3 is TGCGCCAGCAGCCAAGAACCCCGGGGCAATGAGCAGTTCTTC. Residues: CASSQEPRGNEQFF.

The genes are TRBV27 and TRBJ2-5; D not certain. Germline V CDR1 and CDR2: MNHEY, SMNVEV (reference sequence). V lost 5 bases and J 5 bases, leaving 12 bases between the germline ends. CDR3 size: 13 residues. The CDR3 region has the DNA TGTGCCAGCAGTCCCTATGTGGGGGAGACCCAGTACTTC. This sequence encodes CASSPYVGETQYF.

The chain joins TRBV9 to TRBJ2-7; 7 bases fit TRBD1. Germline trimming cut 0 bases from V and 6 bases from J; bases unmatched to any gene: 9. The CDR3 consists of 15 residues. From germline, CDR1 is SGDLS and CDR2 YYNGEE. The CDR3 here is CASSVDDGTAGEQYF. The CDR3 DNA reads as TGTGCCAGCAGCGTAGATGACGGGACAGCCGGCGAGCAGTACTTC. Drawing the rest from reference TRBV9 and TRBJ2-7, the complete variable domain is DSGVTQTPKHLITATGQRVTLRCSPRSGDLSVYWYQQSLDQGLQFLIQYYNGEERAKGNILERFSAQQFPDLHSELNLSSLELGDSALYFCASSVDDGTAGEQYFGPGTRLTVT.

The V gene is TRBV7-9, the J gene TRBJ2-5; 11 nucleotides align to TRBD2. V lost 5 bases, J lost 1 base, and 6 bases stayed unmatched. Germline V gene lookup returns CDR1 SEHNR and CDR2 FQNEAQ (reference sequence). The CDR3 length is 16 residues. CDR3 sequence: CASSTWTSGFQETQYF. In DNA, the CDR3 is TGTGCCAGCAGCACCTGGACTAGCGGGTTCCAAGAGACCCAGTACTTC.

This clone was found once. This rearrangement joins TRBV5-4 to TRBJ2-1, with D maybe TRBD1 (5 bases). The V end lost 3 bases, the J end lost 7 bases, and 11 bases lay between the germline ends. The CDR3 totals 13 residues. The V gene's germline CDR1 is SGHNT and CDR2 YYREEE (reference sequence). The CDR3 sequence: CASSWGPVNEQFF. The DNA of the CDR3 is TGTGCCAGCAGCTGGGGCCCCGTTAATGAGCAGTTCTTC.